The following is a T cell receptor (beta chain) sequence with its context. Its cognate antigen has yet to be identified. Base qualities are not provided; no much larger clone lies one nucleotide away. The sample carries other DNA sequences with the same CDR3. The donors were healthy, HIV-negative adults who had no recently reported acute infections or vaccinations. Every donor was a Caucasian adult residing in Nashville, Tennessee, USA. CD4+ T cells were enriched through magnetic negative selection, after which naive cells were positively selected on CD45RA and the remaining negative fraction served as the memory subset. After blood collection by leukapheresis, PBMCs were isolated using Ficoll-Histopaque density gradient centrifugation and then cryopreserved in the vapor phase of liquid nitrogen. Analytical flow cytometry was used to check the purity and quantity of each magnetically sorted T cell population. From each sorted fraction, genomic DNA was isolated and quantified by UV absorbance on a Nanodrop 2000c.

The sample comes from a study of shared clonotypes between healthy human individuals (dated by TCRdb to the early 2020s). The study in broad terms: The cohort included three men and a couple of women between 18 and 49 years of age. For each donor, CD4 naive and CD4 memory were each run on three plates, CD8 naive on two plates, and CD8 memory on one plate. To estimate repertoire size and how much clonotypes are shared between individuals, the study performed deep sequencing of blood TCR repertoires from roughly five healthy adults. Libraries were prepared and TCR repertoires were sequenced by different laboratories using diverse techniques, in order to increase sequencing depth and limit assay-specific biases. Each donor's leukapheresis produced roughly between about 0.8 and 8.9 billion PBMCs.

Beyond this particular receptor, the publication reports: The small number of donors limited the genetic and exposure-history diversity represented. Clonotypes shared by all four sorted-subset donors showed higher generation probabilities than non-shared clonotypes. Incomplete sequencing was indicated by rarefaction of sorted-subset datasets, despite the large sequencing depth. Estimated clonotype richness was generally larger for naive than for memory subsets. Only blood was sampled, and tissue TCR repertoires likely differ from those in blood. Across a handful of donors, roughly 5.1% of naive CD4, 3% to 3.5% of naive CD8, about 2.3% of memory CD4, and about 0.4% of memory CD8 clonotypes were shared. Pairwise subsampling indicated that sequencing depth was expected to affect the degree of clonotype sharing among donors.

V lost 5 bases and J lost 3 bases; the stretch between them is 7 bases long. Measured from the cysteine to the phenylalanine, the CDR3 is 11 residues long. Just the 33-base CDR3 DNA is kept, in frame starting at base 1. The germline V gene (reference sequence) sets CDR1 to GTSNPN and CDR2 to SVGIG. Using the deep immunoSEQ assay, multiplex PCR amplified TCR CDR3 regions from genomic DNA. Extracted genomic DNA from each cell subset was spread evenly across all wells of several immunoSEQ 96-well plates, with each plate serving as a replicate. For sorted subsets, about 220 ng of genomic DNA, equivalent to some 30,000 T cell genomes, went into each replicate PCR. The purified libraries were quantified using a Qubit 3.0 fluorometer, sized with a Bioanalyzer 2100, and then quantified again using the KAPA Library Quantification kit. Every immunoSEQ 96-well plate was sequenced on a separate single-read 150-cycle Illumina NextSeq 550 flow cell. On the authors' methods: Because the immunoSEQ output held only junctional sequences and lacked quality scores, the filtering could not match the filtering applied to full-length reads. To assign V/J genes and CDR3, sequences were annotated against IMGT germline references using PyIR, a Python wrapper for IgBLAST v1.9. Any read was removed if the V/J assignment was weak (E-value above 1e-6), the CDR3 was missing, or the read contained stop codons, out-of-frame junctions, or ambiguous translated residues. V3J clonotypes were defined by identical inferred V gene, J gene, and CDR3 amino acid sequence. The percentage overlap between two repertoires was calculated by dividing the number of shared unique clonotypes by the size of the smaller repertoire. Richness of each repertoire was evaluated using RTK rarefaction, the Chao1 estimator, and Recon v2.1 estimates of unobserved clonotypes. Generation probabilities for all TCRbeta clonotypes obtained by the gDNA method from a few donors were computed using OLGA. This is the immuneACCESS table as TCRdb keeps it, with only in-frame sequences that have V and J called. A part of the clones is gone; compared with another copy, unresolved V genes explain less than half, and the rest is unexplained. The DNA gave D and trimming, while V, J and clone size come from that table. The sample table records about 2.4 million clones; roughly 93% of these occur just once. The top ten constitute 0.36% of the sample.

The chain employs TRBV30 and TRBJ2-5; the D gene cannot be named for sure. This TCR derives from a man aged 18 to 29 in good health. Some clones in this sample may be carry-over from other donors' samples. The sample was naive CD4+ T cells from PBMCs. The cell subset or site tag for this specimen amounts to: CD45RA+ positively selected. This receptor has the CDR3 CAWRGEETQYF. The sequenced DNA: TGTGCCTGGCGTGGAGAAGAGACCCAGTACTTC. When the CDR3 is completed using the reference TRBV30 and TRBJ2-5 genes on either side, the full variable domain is SQTIHQWPATLVQPVGSPLSLECTVEGTSNPNLYWYRQAAGRGLQLLFYSVGIGQISSEVPQNLSASRPQDRQFILSSKKLLLSDSGFYLCAWRGEETQYFGPGTRLLVL.